These T cell receptor beta chains were read from a single sample in a study of blood T cell repertoires in COVID-19. TCRdb's copy holds only in-frame clones and misses some; the assay was immunoSEQ multiplex PCR. The sample contains about 400,000 clones, around 90% of which appear only once. The sample comprised PBMCs or T cells enriched from blood (not recorded which). The receptor set was obtained from a woman younger than 35 with acute COVID-19. CDR3s include the opening cysteine and the closing phenylalanine or tryptophan. Fields, in order: V gene, CDR3 length, clone size, D gene, J gene, CDR3 protein, CDR3 DNA. The D gene is left open where the match is weak. Only some rows state a clone size, as once, few, many or a class for expanded clones.

V gene: TRBV7-9
CDR3 length: 15
clone size: NA
D gene: NA
J gene: TRBJ1-1
CDR3 protein: CASSPSSGYNTEAFF
CDR3 DNA: TGTGCCAGCAGCCCATCGTCGGGTTATAACACTGAAGCTTTCTTT

V gene: TRBV5-5
CDR3 length: 15
clone size: NA
D gene: NA
J gene: TRBJ1-1
CDR3 protein: CASSFGGFSNTEAFF
CDR3 DNA: TGTGCCAGCAGCTTTGGAGGGTTTTCGAACACTGAAGCTTTCTTT

V gene: TRBV27
CDR3 length: 14
clone size: NA
D gene: TRBD1
J gene: TRBJ1-1
CDR3 protein: CASSPGTGATEAFF
CDR3 DNA: TGTGCCAGCAGTCCCGGGACAGGGGCCACTGAAGCTTTCTTT

V gene: TRBV14
CDR3 length: 16
clone size: once
D gene: NA
J gene: TRBJ1-4
CDR3 protein: CASSHQWSSLREKLFF
CDR3 DNA: TGTGCCAGCAGCCATCAGTGGAGTAGCTTGAGAGAAAAACTGTTTTTT

V gene: TRBV28
CDR3 length: 15
clone size: NA
D gene: TRBD2
J gene: TRBJ2-1
CDR3 protein: CASRASGTLSSEQFF
CDR3 DNA: TGTGCCAGCAGGGCGAGCGGGACCCTCTCGTCCGAGCAGTTCTTC

V gene: TRBV27
CDR3 length: 11
clone size: NA
D gene: NA
J gene: TRBJ2-5
CDR3 protein: CASSSPETQYF
CDR3 DNA: TGTGCCAGCAGTTCTCCAGAGACCCAGTACTTC

V gene: TRBV5-1
CDR3 length: 18
clone size: NA
D gene: NA
J gene: TRBJ2-3
CDR3 protein: CASSSTPAVSLTDGTQYF
CDR3 DNA: TGCGCCAGCAGCTCTACTCCCGCCGTGTCCCTAACAGACGGTACGCAGTATTTT

V gene: TRBV27
CDR3 length: 14
clone size: NA
D gene: NA
J gene: TRBJ1-5
CDR3 protein: CASSMTASNQPQHF
CDR3 DNA: TGTGCCAGCAGTATGACAGCTAGCAATCAGCCCCAGCATTTT

V gene: TRBV27
CDR3 length: 15
clone size: NA
D gene: TRBD1
J gene: TRBJ1-5
CDR3 protein: CASRATGGSNQPQHF
CDR3 DNA: TGTGCCAGCAGGGCGACAGGGGGAAGCAATCAGCCCCAGCATTTT

V gene: TRBV6-1
CDR3 length: 15
clone size: NA
D gene: NA
J gene: TRBJ1-5
CDR3 protein: CASSEYRLGNQPQHF
CDR3 DNA: TGTGCCAGCAGTGAATATCGACTAGGCAATCAGCCCCAGCATTTT

V gene: TRBV28
CDR3 length: 16
clone size: NA
D gene: TRBD2
J gene: TRBJ2-2
CDR3 protein: CASCVGRAGGTGELFF
CDR3 DNA: TGTGCCAGCTGTGTCGGGAGGGCCGGGGGCACCGGGGAGCTGTTTTTT

V gene: TRBV29-1
CDR3 length: 15
clone size: NA
D gene: TRBD1
J gene: TRBJ2-1
CDR3 protein: CSADPGGGTDNEQFF
CDR3 DNA: TGCAGCGCTGACCCAGGGGGTGGTACGGACAATGAGCAGTTCTTC

V gene: TRBV30
CDR3 length: 17
clone size: NA
D gene: TRBD1
J gene: TRBJ2-4
CDR3 protein: CAWSADRELLAKNIQYF
CDR3 DNA: TGTGCCTGGAGCGCCGACAGGGAATTACTAGCCAAAAACATTCAGTACTTC

V gene: TRBV9
CDR3 length: 15
clone size: once
D gene: TRBD1
J gene: TRBJ1-5
CDR3 protein: CASSLTGGNNQPQHF
CDR3 DNA: TGTGCCAGCAGTCTGACAGGGGGCAACAATCAGCCCCAGCATTTT

V gene: TRBV25-1
CDR3 length: 15
clone size: NA
D gene: NA
J gene: TRBJ1-1
CDR3 protein: CASRQTGFMNTEAFF
CDR3 DNA: TGTGCCAGCAGGCAGACAGGCTTCATGAACACTGAAGCTTTCTTT

V gene: TRBV2
CDR3 length: 13
clone size: once
D gene: NA
J gene: TRBJ1-5
CDR3 protein: CASKEMGNQPQHF
CDR3 DNA: TGTGCCAGCAAGGAGATGGGCAATCAGCCCCAGCATTTT

V gene: TRBV30
CDR3 length: 14
clone size: NA
D gene: NA
J gene: TRBJ1-5
CDR3 protein: CAWSVQVVRQPQHF
CDR3 DNA: TGTGCCTGGAGTGTACAGGTGGTGAGGCAGCCCCAGCATTTT

V gene: TRBV19
CDR3 length: 14
clone size: once
D gene: TRBD1
J gene: TRBJ2-4
CDR3 protein: CASGTGGTKNIQYF
CDR3 DNA: TGTGCCAGTGGGACAGGCGGGACCAAAAACATTCAGTACTTC

V gene: TRBV5-1
CDR3 length: 15
clone size: once
D gene: NA
J gene: TRBJ2-1
CDR3 protein: CASSLTGVGHNEQFF
CDR3 DNA: TGCGCCAGCAGCTTGACGGGAGTAGGCCACAATGAGCAGTTCTTC

V gene: TRBV4-1
CDR3 length: 17
clone size: NA
D gene: NA
J gene: TRBJ2-3
CDR3 protein: CASSQSPGLRQSDTQYF
CDR3 DNA: TGCGCCAGCAGCCAAAGCCCGGGACTGCGACAATCAGATACGCAGTATTTT

V gene: TRBV11-3
CDR3 length: 15
clone size: NA
D gene: NA
J gene: TRBJ2-7
CDR3 protein: CASSYRGSWNYEQYF
CDR3 DNA: TGTGCCAGCAGTTACCGGGGAAGCTGGAACTACGAGCAGTACTTC

V gene: TRBV6-5
CDR3 length: 14
clone size: NA
D gene: TRBD1
J gene: TRBJ1-2
CDR3 protein: CASSTRDRVDGYTF
CDR3 DNA: TGTGCCAGCAGCACCCGGGACAGGGTAGATGGCTACACCTTC

V gene: TRBV5-4
CDR3 length: 13
clone size: once
D gene: NA
J gene: TRBJ2-5
CDR3 protein: CASSFRGQETQYF
CDR3 DNA: TGTGCCAGCAGCTTCAGGGGCCAAGAGACCCAGTACTTC

V gene: TRBV7-8
CDR3 length: 16
clone size: NA
D gene: TRBD1
J gene: TRBJ2-7
CDR3 protein: CASSQIGGQGSYEQYF
CDR3 DNA: TGTGCCAGCAGTCAAATAGGGGGACAGGGTTCCTACGAGCAGTACTTC

V gene: TRBV7-3
CDR3 length: 16
clone size: NA
D gene: TRBD2
J gene: TRBJ2-1
CDR3 protein: CASSLTFGLAGGEQFF
CDR3 DNA: TGTGCCAGCAGCTTAACGTTTGGACTAGCGGGGGGTGAGCAGTTCTTC

V gene: TRBV25-1
CDR3 length: 14
clone size: NA
D gene: NA
J gene: TRBJ1-6
CDR3 protein: CASSESRGGLALHF
CDR3 DNA: TGTGCCAGCAGTGAATCTCGGGGGGGTTTAGCCCTCCACTTT

V gene: TRBV11-3
CDR3 length: 17
clone size: NA
D gene: TRBD1
J gene: TRBJ2-1
CDR3 protein: CASSLEGWGQVNNEQFF
CDR3 DNA: TGTGCCAGCAGCTTAGAAGGTTGGGGACAGGTTAACAATGAGCAGTTCTTC

V gene: TRBV30
CDR3 length: 12
clone size: NA
D gene: TRBD2
J gene: TRBJ2-3
CDR3 protein: CTGSGGTDTQYF
CDR3 DNA: TGTACGGGGAGCGGGGGCACAGATACGCAGTATTTT

V gene: TRBV13
CDR3 length: 15
clone size: few
D gene: NA
J gene: TRBJ1-1
CDR3 protein: CASSLWADMNTEAFF
CDR3 DNA: TGTGCCAGCAGCTTATGGGCGGACATGAACACTGAAGCTTTCTTT

V gene: TRBV15
CDR3 length: 16
clone size: NA
D gene: NA
J gene: TRBJ1-6
CDR3 protein: CATSSPKDRRNSPLHF
CDR3 DNA: TGTGCCACCAGCAGCCCTAAAGACAGACGGAATTCACCCCTCCACTTT

V gene: TRBV6-2/TRBV6-3
CDR3 length: 18
clone size: NA
D gene: TRBD1
J gene: TRBJ2-3
CDR3 protein: CASSRSGTGWEVTDTQYF
CDR3 DNA: TGTGCCAGCAGTAGATCCGGGACAGGGTGGGAAGTGACAGATACGCAGTATTTT

V gene: TRBV7-2
CDR3 length: 15
clone size: NA
D gene: NA
J gene: TRBJ1-4
CDR3 protein: CASSPSTGLWEKLFF
CDR3 DNA: TGTGCCAGCAGCCCGAGCACAGGGCTGTGGGAAAAACTGTTTTTT

V gene: TRBV4-3
CDR3 length: 16
clone size: NA
D gene: TRBD2
J gene: TRBJ2-3
CDR3 protein: CASSQQTAGAVDTQYF
CDR3 DNA: TGCGCCAGCAGCCAACAAACAGCGGGAGCAGTAGATACGCAGTATTTT

V gene: TRBV15
CDR3 length: 15
clone size: NA
D gene: TRBD1
J gene: TRBJ1-3
CDR3 protein: CATSRAQGAGNTIYF
CDR3 DNA: TGTGCCACCAGCAGGGCACAGGGGGCAGGAAACACCATATATTTT

V gene: TRBV7-9
CDR3 length: 15
clone size: NA
D gene: TRBD1
J gene: TRBJ2-7
CDR3 protein: CASSSGAGTAYEQYF
CDR3 DNA: TGTGCCAGCAGCTCTGGAGCCGGGACAGCTTACGAGCAGTACTTC

V gene: TRBV27
CDR3 length: 15
clone size: NA
D gene: TRBD1
J gene: TRBJ1-2
CDR3 protein: CASSLTPGQLDGYTF
CDR3 DNA: TGTGCCAGCAGTTTAACGCCGGGACAGTTAGACGGCTACACCTTC

V gene: TRBV11-2
CDR3 length: 15
clone size: NA
D gene: TRBD2
J gene: TRBJ2-7
CDR3 protein: CATGASGRGKYEQYF
CDR3 DNA: TGTGCCACCGGGGCTAGCGGGAGAGGTAAATACGAGCAGTACTTC

V gene: TRBV19
CDR3 length: 15
clone size: NA
D gene: TRBD1
J gene: TRBJ2-5
CDR3 protein: CASSDRDRVQETQYF
CDR3 DNA: TGTGCCAGTAGCGACCGGGACAGGGTCCAAGAGACCCAGTACTTC

V gene: TRBV18
CDR3 length: 14
clone size: NA
D gene: NA
J gene: TRBJ2-7
CDR3 protein: CASSQGGPLYEQYF
CDR3 DNA: TGTGCCAGCTCACAAGGTGGGCCCCTCTACGAGCAGTACTTC

V gene: TRBV15
CDR3 length: 11
clone size: NA
D gene: NA
J gene: TRBJ2-1
CDR3 protein: CATSREAQQFF
CDR3 DNA: TGTGCCACCAGCAGAGAGGCACAGCAGTTCTTC

V gene: TRBV28
CDR3 length: 17
clone size: NA
D gene: TRBD2
J gene: TRBJ2-1
CDR3 protein: CASSFPPGTSGRLEQFF
CDR3 DNA: TGTGCCAGCAGTTTTCCTCCCGGGACTAGCGGGAGACTCGAGCAGTTCTTC

V gene: TRBV6-5
CDR3 length: 15
clone size: NA
D gene: NA
J gene: TRBJ1-2
CDR3 protein: CASSYKKTGGYGYTF
CDR3 DNA: TGTGCCAGCAGTTACAAAAAAACAGGTGGCTATGGCTACACCTTC

V gene: TRBV3-1/TRBV3-2
CDR3 length: 13
clone size: NA
D gene: NA
J gene: TRBJ1-1
CDR3 protein: CASSLDGGTEAFF
CDR3 DNA: TGTGCCAGCAGCCTCGACGGGGGAACTGAAGCTTTCTTT

V gene: TRBV2
CDR3 length: 12
clone size: NA
D gene: TRBD2
J gene: TRBJ2-3
CDR3 protein: CATGGGFDTQYF
CDR3 DNA: TGTGCCACGGGAGGGGGTTTTGATACGCAGTATTTT

V gene: TRBV3-1/TRBV3-2
CDR3 length: 18
clone size: NA
D gene: NA
J gene: TRBJ1-1
CDR3 protein: CASSQDPPGGQLNTEAFF
CDR3 DNA: TGTGCCAGCAGCCAAGATCCCCCGGGGGGGCAGTTGAACACTGAAGCTTTCTTT

V gene: TRBV15
CDR3 length: 15
clone size: NA
D gene: TRBD1
J gene: TRBJ1-5
CDR3 protein: CATSRDPGGREPQHF
CDR3 DNA: TGTGCCACCAGCAGAGATCCAGGGGGTAGGGAGCCCCAGCATTTT

V gene: TRBV12-5
CDR3 length: 16
clone size: NA
D gene: TRBD2
J gene: TRBJ2-2
CDR3 protein: CASGSLAGANTGELFF
CDR3 DNA: TGTGCTAGTGGTTCGTTAGCGGGGGCGAACACCGGGGAGCTGTTTTTT

V gene: TRBV25-1
CDR3 length: 11
clone size: NA
D gene: NA
J gene: TRBJ2-7
CDR3 protein: CASSGSIEQYF
CDR3 DNA: TGTGCCAGCAGCGGGAGTATCGAGCAGTACTTC

V gene: TRBV6-1
CDR3 length: 16
clone size: NA
D gene: TRBD1
J gene: TRBJ1-5
CDR3 protein: CASSEVDRGSNQPQHF
CDR3 DNA: TGTGCCAGCAGTGAAGTTGACAGGGGTAGCAATCAGCCCCAGCATTTT

V gene: TRBV7-8
CDR3 length: 15
clone size: NA
D gene: NA
J gene: TRBJ2-4
CDR3 protein: CASSPGITMGNIQYF
CDR3 DNA: TGTGCCAGCAGCCCAGGTATTACAATGGGAAACATTCAGTACTTC

V gene: TRBV19
CDR3 length: 13
clone size: NA
D gene: NA
J gene: TRBJ2-5
CDR3 protein: CASSITVQETQYF
CDR3 DNA: TGTGCCAGTAGTATCACTGTCCAAGAGACCCAGTACTTC

V gene: TRBV3-1/TRBV3-2
CDR3 length: 18
clone size: NA
D gene: TRBD1
J gene: TRBJ1-2
CDR3 protein: CASSQDPGQGARNYGYTF
CDR3 DNA: TGTGCCAGCAGCCAAGATCCGGGACAGGGGGCAAGGAACTATGGCTACACCTTC

V gene: TRBV28
CDR3 length: 14
clone size: few
D gene: TRBD1
J gene: TRBJ1-3
CDR3 protein: CASRGDRDRNTIYF
CDR3 DNA: TGTGCCAGCAGGGGAGACAGGGATAGAAACACCATATATTTT

V gene: TRBV15
CDR3 length: 13
clone size: NA
D gene: NA
J gene: TRBJ2-2
CDR3 protein: CATSSGIPGELFF
CDR3 DNA: TGTGCCACCAGCTCAGGTATTCCCGGGGAGCTGTTTTTT

V gene: TRBV3-1/TRBV3-2
CDR3 length: 13
clone size: NA
D gene: NA
J gene: TRBJ2-2
CDR3 protein: CASSQAGTGELFF
CDR3 DNA: TGTGCCAGCAGCCAAGCGGGGACCGGGGAGCTGTTTTTT

V gene: TRBV3-1/TRBV3-2
CDR3 length: 15
clone size: NA
D gene: TRBD2
J gene: TRBJ2-1
CDR3 protein: CASSQGGTSGNEQFF
CDR3 DNA: TGTGCCAGCAGCCAAGGGGGGACTAGCGGTAATGAGCAGTTCTTC

V gene: TRBV4-1
CDR3 length: 14
clone size: NA
D gene: TRBD2
J gene: TRBJ2-5
CDR3 protein: CASSYSGRVETQYF
CDR3 DNA: TGCGCCAGCAGCTATAGCGGGAGGGTAGAGACCCAGTACTTC